This T cell receptor (beta chain) emerged from a study of CD8 T cells in ankylosing spondylitis. The trim removed 0 bases at V and 7 bases at J, leaving 7 bases unmatched. The CDR3 consists of 15 residues. Germline V CDR1 and CDR2: SGHRS, YFSETQ. A word on this clonotype: What it binds is unknown. With a much larger clone just one base away, this may be a read error.

Points from the study as a whole: Characteristic, it appeared, of ankylosing spondylitis blood was a TCR beta motif of roughly 8 highly homologous variants. In reactive arthritis synovial fluid and blood, some motif variants had been reported before. The clones that were linked to disease were reported to be significantly enriched in matched synovial fluid samples from ankylosing spondylitis patients.

Scientists made TCR beta libraries using quantitative 5'-RACE with molecular barcodes. TCRdb fed the 5' RACE reads into MiXCR, producing one record per CDR3 protein. Of 250,000 to 400,000 distinct CDR3 sequences detected, more than 9% appear once; the ten largest clones hold 9.1%. This clonotype was obtained from a female donor with ankylosing spondylitis or in good health (not recorded which). The genes are TRBV5-1 and TRBJ1-2; the match to TRBD1 covers 9 bases. The source material was blood, either unsorted or a sorted T cell fraction (not recorded which). The CDR3 here is CASSLGRQGVGGYTF. The DNA for the CDR3 is TGCGCCAGCAGCTTGGGAAGACAGGGGGTAGGTGGCTACACCTTC.